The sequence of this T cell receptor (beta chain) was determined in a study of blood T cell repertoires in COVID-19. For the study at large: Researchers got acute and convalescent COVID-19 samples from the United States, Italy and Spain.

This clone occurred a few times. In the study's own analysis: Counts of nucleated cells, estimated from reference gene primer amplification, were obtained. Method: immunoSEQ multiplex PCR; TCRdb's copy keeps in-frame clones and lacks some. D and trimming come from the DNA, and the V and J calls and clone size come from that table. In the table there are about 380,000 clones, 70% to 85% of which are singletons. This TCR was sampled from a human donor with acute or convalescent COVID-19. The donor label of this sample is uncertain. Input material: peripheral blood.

CDR3 sequence (DNA): TGTGCCAGCAGCTTAAGGATGGGGGGAGGTGAGACCCAGTACTTC. Translated, it gives CASSLRMGGGETQYF. V and J are TRBV7-7 and TRBJ2-5; D is possibly TRBD2 (6 bases). Germline loops: CDR1 SSHAT, CDR2 FNYEAQ (reference sequence). CDR3 length equals 15 residues. Trimming stripped 2 bases from V and 5 bases from J, with 15 bases between.